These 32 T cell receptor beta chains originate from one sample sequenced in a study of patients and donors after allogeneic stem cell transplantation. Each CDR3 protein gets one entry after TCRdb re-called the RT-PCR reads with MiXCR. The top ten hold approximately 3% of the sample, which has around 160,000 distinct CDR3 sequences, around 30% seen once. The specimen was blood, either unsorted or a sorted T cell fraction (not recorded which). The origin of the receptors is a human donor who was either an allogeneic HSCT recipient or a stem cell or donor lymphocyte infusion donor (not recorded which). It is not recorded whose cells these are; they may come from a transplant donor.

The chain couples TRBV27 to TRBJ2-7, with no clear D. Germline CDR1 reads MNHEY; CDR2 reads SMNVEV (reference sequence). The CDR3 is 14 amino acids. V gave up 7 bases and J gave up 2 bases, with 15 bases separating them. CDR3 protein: CASTPKTPPYEQYF. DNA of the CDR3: TGTGCCAGCACTCCAAAGACTCCTCCCTACGAGCAGTACTTC.

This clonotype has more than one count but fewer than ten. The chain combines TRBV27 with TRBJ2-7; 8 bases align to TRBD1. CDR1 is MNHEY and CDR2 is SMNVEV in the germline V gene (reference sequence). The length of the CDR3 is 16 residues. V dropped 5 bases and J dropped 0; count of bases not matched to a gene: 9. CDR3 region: CASSPDWDRSSYEQYF. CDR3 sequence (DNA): TGTGCCAGCAGTCCTGACTGGGACAGGAGCTCCTACGAGCAGTACTTC.

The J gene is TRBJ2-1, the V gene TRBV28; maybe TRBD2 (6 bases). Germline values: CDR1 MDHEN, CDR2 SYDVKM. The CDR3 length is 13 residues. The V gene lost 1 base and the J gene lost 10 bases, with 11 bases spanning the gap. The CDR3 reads CASSLLRDSEQFF. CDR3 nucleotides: TGTGCCAGCAGTTTATTGCGGGACTCCGAGCAGTTCTTC.

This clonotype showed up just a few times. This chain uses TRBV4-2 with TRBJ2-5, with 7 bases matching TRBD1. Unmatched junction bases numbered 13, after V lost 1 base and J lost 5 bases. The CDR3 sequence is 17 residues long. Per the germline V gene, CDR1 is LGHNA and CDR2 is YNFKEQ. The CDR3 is CASSQVDRVLYGETQYF. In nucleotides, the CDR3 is TGTGCCAGCAGCCAAGTTGACAGGGTCCTTTATGGGGAGACCCAGTACTTC.

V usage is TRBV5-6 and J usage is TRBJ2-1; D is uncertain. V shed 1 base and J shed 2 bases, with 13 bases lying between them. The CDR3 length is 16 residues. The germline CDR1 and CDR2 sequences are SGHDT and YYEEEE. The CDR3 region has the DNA TGTGCCAGCAGCTTGAGGGTAGTCCCTACCTACAATGAGCAGTTCTTC. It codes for CASSLRVVPTYNEQFF.

The CDR3 nucleotides are TGTGCCACCAGTGAGGCGGGAGGGCCAACAGATACGCAGTATTTT. This encodes CATSEAGGPTDTQYF. The V and J genes are TRBV24-1 and TRBJ2-3; 9 bases are a match to TRBD2. This CDR3 region has 15 residues. With 4 bases clipped from V and 3 bases from J, the junction kept 4 bases outside the gene matches. CDR1 and CDR2 (germline): KGHDR, SFDVKD.

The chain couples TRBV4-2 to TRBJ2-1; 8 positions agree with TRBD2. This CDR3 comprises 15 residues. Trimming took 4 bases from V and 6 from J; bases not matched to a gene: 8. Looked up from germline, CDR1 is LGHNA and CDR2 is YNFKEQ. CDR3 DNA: TGTGCCAGCAGCCCATCAGCGGGAGTCCTCAATGAGCAGTTCTTC. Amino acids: CASSPSAGVLNEQFF.

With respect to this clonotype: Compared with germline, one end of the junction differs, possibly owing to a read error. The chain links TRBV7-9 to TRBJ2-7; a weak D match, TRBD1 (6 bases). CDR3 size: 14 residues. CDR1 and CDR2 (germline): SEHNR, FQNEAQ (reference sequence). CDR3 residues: CAGSLGGIPYEQYF. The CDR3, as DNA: TGTGCCGGCAGCTTAGGGGGAATACCCTACGAGCAGTACTTC.

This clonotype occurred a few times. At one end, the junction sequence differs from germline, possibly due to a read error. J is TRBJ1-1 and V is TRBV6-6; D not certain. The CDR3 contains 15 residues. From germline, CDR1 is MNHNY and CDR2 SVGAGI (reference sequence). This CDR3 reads CASSYYEGSSTEAFF. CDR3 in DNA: TGTGCCAGCAGCTACTACGAAGGGAGTAGCACTGAAGCTTTCTTT.

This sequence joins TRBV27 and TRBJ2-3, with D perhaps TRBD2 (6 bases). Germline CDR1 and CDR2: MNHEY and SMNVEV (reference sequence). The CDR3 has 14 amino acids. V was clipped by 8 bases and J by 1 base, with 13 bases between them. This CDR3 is CASAREVRTDTQYF. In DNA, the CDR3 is TGTGCCAGCGCTAGGGAGGTCCGCACAGATACGCAGTATTTT.

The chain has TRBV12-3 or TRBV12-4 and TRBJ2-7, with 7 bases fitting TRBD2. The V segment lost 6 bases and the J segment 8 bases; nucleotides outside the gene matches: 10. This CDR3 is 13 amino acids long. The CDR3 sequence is CASSPWGGWKQYF. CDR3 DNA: TGTGCCAGCAGCCCTTGGGGGGGTTGGAAGCAGTACTTC.

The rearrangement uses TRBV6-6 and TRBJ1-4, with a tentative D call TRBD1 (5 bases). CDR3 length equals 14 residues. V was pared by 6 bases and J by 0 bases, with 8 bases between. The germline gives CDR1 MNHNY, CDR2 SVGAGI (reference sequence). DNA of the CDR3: TGTGCCAGCAGCCTACAGGCAACTAATGAAAAACTGTTTTTT. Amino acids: CASSLQATNEKLFF.

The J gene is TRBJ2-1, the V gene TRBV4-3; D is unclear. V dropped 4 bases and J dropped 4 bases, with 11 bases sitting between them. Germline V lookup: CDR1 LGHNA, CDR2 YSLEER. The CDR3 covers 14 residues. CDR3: CASSPVGPYNEQFF. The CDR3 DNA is TGCGCCAGCAGCCCTGTAGGACCTTACAATGAGCAGTTCTTC.

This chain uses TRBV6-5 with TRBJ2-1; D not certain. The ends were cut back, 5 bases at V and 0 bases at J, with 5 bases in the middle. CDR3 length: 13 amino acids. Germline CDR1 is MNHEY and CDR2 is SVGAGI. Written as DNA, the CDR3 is TGTGCCAGCAGTAAGTTCTCCTACAATGAGCAGTTCTTC. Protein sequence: CASSKFSYNEQFF.

CDR3 sequence (DNA): TGTGCCAGCAGCGTAATGGGACGGAGCTCCTACAATGAGCAGTTCTTC. Protein product: CASSVMGRSSYNEQFF. This rearrangement joins TRBV9 to TRBJ2-1; D tentatively fits TRBD1 or TRBD2 (5 bases each). From germline, CDR1 is SGDLS and CDR2 YYNGEE. V lost 1 base and J lost 0, with 11 bases in between. This CDR3 contains 16 residues.

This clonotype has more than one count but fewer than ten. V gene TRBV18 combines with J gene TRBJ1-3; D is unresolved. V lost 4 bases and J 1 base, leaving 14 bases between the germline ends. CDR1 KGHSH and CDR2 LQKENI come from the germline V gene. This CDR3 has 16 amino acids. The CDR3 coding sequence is TGTGCCAGCTCACGTCGCCAGCTGACTTCTGGAAACACCATATATTTT. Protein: CASSRRQLTSGNTIYF.

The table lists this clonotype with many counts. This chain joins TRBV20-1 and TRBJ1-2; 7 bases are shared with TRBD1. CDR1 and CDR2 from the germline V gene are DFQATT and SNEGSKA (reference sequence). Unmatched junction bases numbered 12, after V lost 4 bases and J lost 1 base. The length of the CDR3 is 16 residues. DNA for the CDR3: TGCAGTGCTAACCCTTTGGACAGGCCTGTTAACTATGGCTACACCTTC. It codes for CSANPLDRPVNYGYTF.

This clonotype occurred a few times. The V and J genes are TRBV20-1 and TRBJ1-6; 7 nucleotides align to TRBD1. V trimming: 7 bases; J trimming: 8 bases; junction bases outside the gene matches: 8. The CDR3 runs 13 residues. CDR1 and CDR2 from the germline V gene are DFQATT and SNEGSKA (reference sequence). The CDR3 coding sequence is TGCAGTGTCAGACCAGGGGGAGATTCACCCCTCCACTTT. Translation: CSVRPGGDSPLHF.

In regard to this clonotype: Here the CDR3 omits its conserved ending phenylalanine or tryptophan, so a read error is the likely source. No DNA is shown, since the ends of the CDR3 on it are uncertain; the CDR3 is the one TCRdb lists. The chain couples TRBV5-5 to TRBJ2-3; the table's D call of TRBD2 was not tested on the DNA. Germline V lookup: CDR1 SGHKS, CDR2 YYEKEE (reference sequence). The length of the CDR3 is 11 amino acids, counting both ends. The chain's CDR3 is CASSQNMGLAY.

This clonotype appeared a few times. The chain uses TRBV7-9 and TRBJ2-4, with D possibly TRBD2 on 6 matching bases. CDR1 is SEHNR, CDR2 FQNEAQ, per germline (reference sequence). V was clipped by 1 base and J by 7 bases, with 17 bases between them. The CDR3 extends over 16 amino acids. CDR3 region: CASSLVSGDWWNIQYF. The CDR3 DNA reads TGTGCCAGCAGCTTAGTGTCGGGGGACTGGTGGAACATTCAGTACTTC.

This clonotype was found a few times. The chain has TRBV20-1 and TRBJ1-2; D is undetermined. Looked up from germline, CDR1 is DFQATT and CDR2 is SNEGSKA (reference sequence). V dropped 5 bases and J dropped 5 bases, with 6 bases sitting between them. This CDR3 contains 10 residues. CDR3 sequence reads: CSAYSYGYTF. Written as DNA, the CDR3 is TGCAGTGCTTACAGTTATGGCTACACCTTC.

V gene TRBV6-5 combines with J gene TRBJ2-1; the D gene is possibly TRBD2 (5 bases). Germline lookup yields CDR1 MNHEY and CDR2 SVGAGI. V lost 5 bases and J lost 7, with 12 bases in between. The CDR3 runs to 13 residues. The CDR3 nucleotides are TGTGCCAGCAGTAAGCGGCCGGGGAATGAGCAGTTCTTC. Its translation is CASSKRPGNEQFF.

The chain's CDR3 is CASSGGTLRDEQFF. The CDR3 nucleotides read TGCGCCAGCAGCGGTGGTACCCTTCGGGATGAGCAGTTCTTC. The rearrangement joins TRBV5-1 to TRBJ2-1; D ambiguous. V lost 4 bases and J 8 bases, leaving 16 bases between the germline ends. This CDR3 has 14 amino acids. In germline, CDR1 is SGHRS, CDR2 YFSETQ.

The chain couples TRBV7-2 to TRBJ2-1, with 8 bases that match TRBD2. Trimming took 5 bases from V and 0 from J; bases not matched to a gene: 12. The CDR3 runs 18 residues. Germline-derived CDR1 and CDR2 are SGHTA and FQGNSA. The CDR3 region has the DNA TGTGCCAGCAGCCGCACGGGAGGGCCCTGGAGCTCCTACAATGAGCAGTTCTTC. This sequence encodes CASSRTGGPWSSYNEQFF.

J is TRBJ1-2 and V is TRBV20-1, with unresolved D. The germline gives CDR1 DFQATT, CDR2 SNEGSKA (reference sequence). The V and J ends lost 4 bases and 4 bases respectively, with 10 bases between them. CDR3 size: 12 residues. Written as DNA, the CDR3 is TGCAGTGCTATTGACCGGAGCTATGGCTACACCTTC. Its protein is CSAIDRSYGYTF.

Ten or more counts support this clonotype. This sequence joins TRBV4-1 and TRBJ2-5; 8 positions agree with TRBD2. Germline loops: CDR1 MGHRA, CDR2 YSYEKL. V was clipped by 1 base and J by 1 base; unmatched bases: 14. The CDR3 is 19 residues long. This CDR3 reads CASSQAPPWLAGFQETQYF. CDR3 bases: TGCGCCAGCAGCCAAGCCCCCCCTTGGCTAGCGGGTTTCCAAGAGACCCAGTACTTC.

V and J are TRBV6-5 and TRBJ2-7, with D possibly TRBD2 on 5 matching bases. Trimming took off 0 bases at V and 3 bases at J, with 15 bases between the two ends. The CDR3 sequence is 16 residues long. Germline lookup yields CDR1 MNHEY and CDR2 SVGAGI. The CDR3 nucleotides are TGTGCCAGCAGTTACTCCTCCTTACGGGGAAACTACGAGCAGTACTTC. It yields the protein CASSYSSLRGNYEQYF.

This chain's CDR3 is CATSSPRDTITGELFF. The CDR3 DNA sequence: TGTGCCACCAGCAGTCCACGGGACACCATAACCGGGGAGCTGTTTTTT. The chain uses TRBV15 and TRBJ2-2; maybe TRBD1 (6 bases). Trimming removed 3 bases from V and 5 bases from J, with 16 bases in between. The CDR3 consists of 16 residues. Germline V gene sequence: CDR1 LNHNV, CDR2 YYDKDF (reference sequence).

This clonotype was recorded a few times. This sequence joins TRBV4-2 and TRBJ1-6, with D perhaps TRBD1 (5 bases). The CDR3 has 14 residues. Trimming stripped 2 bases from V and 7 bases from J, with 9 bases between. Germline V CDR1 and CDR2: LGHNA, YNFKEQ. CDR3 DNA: TGTGCCAGCAGCCAAAGCGGGGGGAATTCACCCCTCCACTTT. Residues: CASSQSGGNSPLHF.

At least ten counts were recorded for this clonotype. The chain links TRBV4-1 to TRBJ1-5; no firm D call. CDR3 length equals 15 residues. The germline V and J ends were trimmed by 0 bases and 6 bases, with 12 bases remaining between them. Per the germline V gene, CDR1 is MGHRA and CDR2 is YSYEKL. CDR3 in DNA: TGCGCCAGCAGCCAAGAGGCTGCCCAACGTCAGCCCCAGCATTTT. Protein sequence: CASSQEAAQRQPQHF.

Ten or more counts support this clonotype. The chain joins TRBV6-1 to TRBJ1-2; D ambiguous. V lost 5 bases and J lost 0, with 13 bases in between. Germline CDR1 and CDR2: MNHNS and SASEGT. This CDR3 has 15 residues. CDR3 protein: CASSTWTEANYGYTF. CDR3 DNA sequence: TGTGCCAGCAGTACCTGGACGGAAGCTAACTATGGCTACACCTTC.

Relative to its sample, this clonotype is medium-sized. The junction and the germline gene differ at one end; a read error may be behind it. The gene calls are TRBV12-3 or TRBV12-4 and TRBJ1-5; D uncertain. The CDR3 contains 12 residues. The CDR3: CASSLGNQPQHF. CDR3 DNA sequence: TGTGCCAGCAGCTTAGGCAATCAGCCCCAGCATTTT.